One and the same sample provided the 27 T cell receptor beta chains below, sequenced in a study of cytomegalovirus exposure and HLA in healthy donors (dated by TCRdb to the late 2010s). Library preparation was by the immunoSEQ multiplex PCR assay. A mixture of 60 forward primers for TCR Vbeta segments and 13 reverse primers for TCR Jbeta segments was used in the multiplex PCR. TCRdb mirrors the immuneACCESS table, restricted to in-frame sequences. Some clones are absent from its copies; in checked studies, under half trace to an unresolved V gene, and the reason for the others is unknown. Counted in this sample were about 200,000 clones; roughly four fifths of them appeared once. Together, the top ten hold less than 3% of the sample. Sample: PBMCs. These receptors came from a woman aged 40 to 50 in good health and CMV-seronegative.

V usage is TRBV18 and J usage is TRBJ2-7, with unresolved D. Germline CDR1 reads KGHSH; CDR2 reads LQKENI. Trimming shortened V by 4 bases and J by 2 bases, and 21 bases separated the two germline ends. The CDR3 covers 17 residues. In DNA form, the CDR3 reads TGTGCCAGCTCACGGCAACTCACAGATGGGCGAACCTACGAGCAGTACTTC. Amino acids: CASSRQLTDGRTYEQYF.

The V call is TRBV6-6, the J call TRBJ2-5; 7 bases match TRBD1. V shed 0 bases, J shed 4 bases, and the junction held 2 bases outside the gene matches. CDR3 size: 14 residues. CDR1 is MNHNY and CDR2 is SVGAGI in the germline V gene (reference sequence). The CDR3 region is CASSYSRGLETQYF. The CDR3 DNA sequence: TGTGCCAGCAGTTACTCCAGGGGGTTAGAGACCCAGTACTTC.

This chain links TRBV4-2 with TRBJ2-5; the match to TRBD1 covers 7 bases. Unmatched junction bases numbered 7, after V lost 4 bases and J lost 5 bases. CDR1 and CDR2 (germline): LGHNA, YNFKEQ. CDR3 length equals 14 residues. The DNA for the CDR3 is TGTGCCAGCAGCCCGAGACAGGGTGGGGAGACCCAGTACTTC. Translating it yields CASSPRQGGETQYF.

The V and J genes are TRBV5-1 and TRBJ1-1, with 9 bases aligning to TRBD1. Germline CDR1 and CDR2: SGHRS and YFSETQ. This CDR3 comprises 14 residues. The trim removed 3 bases at V and 3 bases at J, leaving 3 bases unmatched. CDR3 region: CASSSDRGDTEAFF. The CDR3 nucleotides read TGCGCCAGCAGCTCGGACAGGGGAGACACTGAAGCTTTCTTT.

Note on this clone: One junction end disagrees with the germline gene, perhaps due to a read error. This chain uses TRBV7-9 with TRBJ2-1, with TRBD2 as a possible D gene (6 bases). This CDR3 has 16 amino acids. Germline V lookup: CDR1 SEHNR, CDR2 FQNEAQ (reference sequence). The CDR3 is CSSSRGGERMDDEQFF. In DNA, the CDR3 is TGTTCCAGCAGCCGAGGAGGGGAGCGGATGGACGATGAGCAGTTCTTC.

This clone occurred a few times. The chain joins TRBV6-4 to TRBJ2-1; 9 bases fit TRBD2. J lost 8 bases, V lost 0 bases, and 8 bases had no gene match. Germline V gene lookup returns CDR1 MRHNA and CDR2 SNTAGT. This CDR3 has 16 residues. The CDR3 spells CASSDSGGRASDEQFF. CDR3 nucleotide sequence: TGTGCCAGCAGTGACTCGGGCGGGAGGGCGTCGGATGAGCAGTTCTTC.

There are a few counts of this clone. The V gene is TRBV7-2, the J gene TRBJ2-6; D unresolved. The V and J ends lost 2 bases and 3 bases respectively, with 5 bases between them. The CDR3 runs to 14 residues. Looked up from germline, CDR1 is SGHTA and CDR2 is FQGNSA. Here the CDR3 DNA reads TGTGCCAGCAGCTTAAAGCTTGGGGCCAACGTCCTGACTTTC. Encoded protein: CASSLKLGANVLTF.

This chain uses TRBV5-1 with TRBJ2-5, with a tentative D call TRBD2 (6 bases). This CDR3 is 15 amino acids long. The germline CDR1 and CDR2 sequences are SGHRS and YFSETQ. Trimming shortened V by 0 bases and J by 11 bases, and 20 bases separated the two germline ends. CDR3 sequence reads: CASSLGPGPPREQYF. The CDR3 bases are TGCGCCAGCAGCTTGGGGCCAGGACCCCCTCGGGAGCAGTACTTC.

This chain connects TRBV7-2 to TRBJ2-7; D unresolved. Germline CDR1 reads SGHTA; CDR2 reads FQGNSA. V was cut by 1 base and J by 0 bases, with 7 bases left in between. CDR3 length equals 14 residues. The CDR3 coding sequence is TGTGCCAGCAGCTTAGAACCCTACTCCTACGAGCAGTACTTC. Protein product: CASSLEPYSYEQYF.

This rearrangement joins TRBV14 to TRBJ1-4; the D gene is possibly TRBD1 (6 bases). The V end lost 1 base, the J end lost 11 bases, and 11 bases lay between the germline ends. CDR3 length equals 13 residues. CDR1 is SGHDN, CDR2 FVKESK, per germline. In DNA, the CDR3 is TGTGCCAGCAGCCAAGTCCTAGGGGGTAAACTGTTTTTT. Translation gives CASSQVLGGKLFF.

The chain uses TRBV4-1 and TRBJ1-5; D is possibly TRBD1 (5 bases). V was shortened by 3 bases and J by 0 bases, with 9 bases between the two germline ends. This CDR3 region has 15 residues. CDR1 and CDR2 (germline): MGHRA, YSYEKL. The DNA of the CDR3 is TGCGCCAGCAGCCAGATACAGGTTAGCAATCAGCCCCAGCATTTT. Its protein product is CASSQIQVSNQPQHF.

The V gene is TRBV15, the J gene TRBJ1-2; D unresolved. Trimming pared 0 bases from V and 4 bases from J, leaving 12 bases between. Germline V lookup: CDR1 LNHNV, CDR2 YYDKDF (reference sequence). This CDR3 is 15 amino acids long. CDR3 protein: CATSRDRGRPYGYTF. The CDR3 DNA reads TGTGCCACCAGCAGAGACAGAGGTCGGCCCTATGGCTACACCTTC.

The genes are TRBV5-4 and TRBJ2-1, with 7 bases identical to TRBD2. The V segment lost 10 bases and the J segment 9 bases; nucleotides outside the gene matches: 16. Germline V gene sequence: CDR1 SGHNT, CDR2 YYREEE (reference sequence). The CDR3 loop spans 14 amino acids. The CDR3 reads CAYGLGGGLVEQFF. DNA for the CDR3: TGTGCCTACGGGTTGGGGGGGGGTCTTGTTGAGCAGTTCTTC.

This clone was seen more than once but under ten times. The V call is TRBV27, the J call TRBJ1-1, with a weak D call TRBD1 (5 bases). Trimming took 0 bases from V and 1 from J, leaving 9 bases between them. The CDR3 runs to 15 residues. Germline CDR1 reads MNHEY; CDR2 reads SMNVEV (reference sequence). CDR3 nucleotide sequence: TGTGCCAGCAGTTTATCCCGCAGGGAGAACACTGAAGCTTTCTTT. Protein sequence: CASSLSRRENTEAFF.

This rearrangement joins TRBV13 to TRBJ2-1, with 11 bases matching TRBD2. This CDR3 has 17 residues. Germline CDR1 is PRHDT and CDR2 is FYEKMQ (reference sequence). The junction had 5 bases not matched to a gene; V was cut back by 1 base and J by 3 bases. CDR3 sequence reads: CASSLDGGTSGYNEQFF. The DNA for the CDR3 is TGTGCCAGCAGCTTAGACGGCGGGACTAGCGGCTACAATGAGCAGTTCTTC. The full variable domain, in which reference TRBV13 and TRBJ2-1 provide the parts outside the CDR3, is AAGVIQSPRHLIKEKRETATLKCYPIPRHDTVYWYQQGPGQDPQFLISFYEKMQSDKGSIPDRFSAQQFSDYHSELNMSSLELGDSALYFCASSLDGGTSGYNEQFFGPGTRLTVL.

The chain is built from TRBV2 and TRBJ1-6; D possibly corresponds to TRBD1 (6 bases). The CDR3 contains 15 residues. V lost 5 bases and J lost 7, with 15 bases in between. From germline, CDR1 is SNHLY and CDR2 FYNNEI. The CDR3 sequence: CASSRPGQVNSPLHF. The DNA of the CDR3 is TGTGCCAGCAGTAGACCGGGACAAGTAAATTCACCCCTCCACTTT.

This clone was picked up one time. V and J are TRBV12-5 and TRBJ1-1; 10 bases map to TRBD1. Trimming at V came to 8 bases and at J to 5 bases, leaving 11 bases not matched to a gene. Germline-derived CDR1 and CDR2 are LGHNT and FRNRAP. There are 15 residues in the CDR3. CDR3 sequence: CASMGQGFPRTEAFF. The CDR3, as DNA: TGTGCTAGTATGGGACAGGGGTTCCCGAGGACTGAAGCTTTCTTT.

This sequence joins TRBV29-1 and TRBJ2-1; TRBD2 matches 10 bases. The CDR3 extends over 14 amino acids. Germline CDR1 reads SQVTM; CDR2 reads ANQGSEA. CDR3 residues: CSGGGTSAYNEQFF. The CDR3 DNA reads as TGCAGTGGGGGGGGGACTAGCGCTTACAATGAGCAGTTCTTC.

The chain couples TRBV10-3 to TRBJ1-2, with TRBD1 matching 7 bases. CDR1 and CDR2 from the germline V gene are ENHRY and SYGVKD. Trimming removed 8 bases from V and 8 bases from J; junction bases left unmatched: 14. CDR3 length equals 14 residues. This CDR3 is CAILGQARHEGYTF. The DNA of the CDR3 is TGTGCCATCCTCGGACAGGCCAGGCATGAGGGCTACACCTTC.

This chain uses TRBV2 with TRBJ1-1; D not resolved. V lost 5 bases and J 4 bases, leaving 11 bases between the germline ends. CDR3 length equals 13 residues. In germline, CDR1 is SNHLY, CDR2 FYNNEI. The CDR3 DNA is TGTGCCAGCAGTCGACACGATGCCACTGAAGCTTTCTTT. Its translation: CASSRHDATEAFF.

This clone was seen a few times. The gene calls are TRBV7-7 and TRBJ2-7; 8 bases line up with TRBD1. The junction had 16 bases not matched to a gene; V was cut back by 5 bases and J by 7 bases. Germline assignment: CDR1 SSHAT and CDR2 FNYEAQ (reference sequence). This CDR3 spans 16 amino acids. The CDR3 loop reads CASSPVTGQGAVEQYF. The CDR3, as DNA: TGTGCCAGCAGCCCCGTAACCGGGCAGGGGGCCGTAGAGCAGTACTTC.

This chain uses TRBV27 with TRBJ2-1, with 10 bases that match TRBD2. The CDR3 contains 14 residues. Germline trimming cut 3 bases from V and 8 bases from J; bases unmatched to any gene: 4. Germline loops: CDR1 MNHEY, CDR2 SMNVEV (reference sequence). CDR3 bases: TGTGCCAGCAGTTTGGCTAGCGGGAGTGATGAGCAGTTCTTC. This encodes CASSLASGSDEQFF.

The V call is TRBV9, the J call TRBJ2-2, with D perhaps matching TRBD1 (5 bases). The CDR3 has 16 amino acids. Germline-derived CDR1 and CDR2 are SGDLS and YYNGEE. The V end lost 2 bases, the J end lost 4 bases, and 15 bases lay between the germline ends. DNA of the CDR3: TGTGCCAGCAGCGTGGGGCTAGGTACAGGCACCGGGGAGCTGTTTTTT. Its protein is CASSVGLGTGTGELFF.

The chain couples TRBV12-5 to TRBJ1-2, with D possibly TRBD1 on 5 matching bases. V dropped 0 bases and J dropped 2 bases, with 16 bases sitting between them. The CDR3 length is 17 residues. CDR1 is LGHNT and CDR2 is FRNRAP in the germline V gene. The CDR3 DNA reads TGTGCTAGTGGTTTGGTACTCGGCAGGGTAGGGAACTATGGCTACACCTTC. Residues: CASGLVLGRVGNYGYTF.

The chain carries TRBV11-2 and TRBJ2-7; D ambiguous. V was shortened by 5 bases and J by 6 bases, with 14 bases between the two germline ends. This CDR3 is 13 amino acids long. CDR1 is SGHAT, CDR2 FQNNGV, per germline. The CDR3 region is CASSPVRPGEQYF. CDR3 nucleotide sequence: TGTGCCAGCAGCCCAGTGAGGCCTGGCGAGCAGTACTTC.

V gene TRBV18 combines with J gene TRBJ1-2; 7 nucleotides align to TRBD1. The V gene end was trimmed by 3 bases and the J gene end by 6 bases; junction bases not matched to a gene: 4. Germline CDR1 and CDR2: KGHSH and LQKENI. The CDR3 contains 13 residues. CDR3 nucleotide sequence: TGTGCCAGCTCACCCCGGGACAGCCATGGCTACACCTTC. Translated, it gives CASSPRDSHGYTF.

CDR3 DNA: TGTGCCAACAACAGGGGGGGAATGAACACTGAAGCTTTCTTT. Protein: CANNRGGMNTEAFF. V gene TRBV10-3 combines with J gene TRBJ1-1, with 8 bases matching TRBD1. Germline V CDR1 and CDR2: ENHRY, SYGVKD. V was clipped by 10 bases and J by 0 bases; unmatched bases: 7. There are 14 residues in the CDR3.